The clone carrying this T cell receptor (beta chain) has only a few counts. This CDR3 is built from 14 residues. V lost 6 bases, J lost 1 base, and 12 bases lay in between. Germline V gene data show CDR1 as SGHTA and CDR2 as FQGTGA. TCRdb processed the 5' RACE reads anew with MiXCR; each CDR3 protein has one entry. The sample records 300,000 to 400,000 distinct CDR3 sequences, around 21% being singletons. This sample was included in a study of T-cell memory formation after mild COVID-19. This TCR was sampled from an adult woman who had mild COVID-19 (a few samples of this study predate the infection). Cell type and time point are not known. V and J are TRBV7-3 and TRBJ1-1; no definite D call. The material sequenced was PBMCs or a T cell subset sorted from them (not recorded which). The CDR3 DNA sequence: TGTGCCAGCAGTTTGAACAAAGAGAACACTGAAGCTTTCTTT. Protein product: CASSLNKENTEAFF.